This TCR beta chain is drawn from a study of T cells in Graves' hyperthyroidism and ophthalmopathy. Background on the study: Pretreatment peripheral blood was obtained at initial diagnosis.

The study's findings and limits: Most thyroid clonotypes expanded above 0.001 appeared in blood too. Ophthalmopathy was identified by the model a median approximately 6.4 months ahead of onset.

V gave up 7 bases and J gave up 5 bases; unmatched junction bases: 5. This CDR3 is 13 amino acids long. CDR1 and CDR2 (germline): ENHRY, SYGVKD. Uncontrolled infection, other autoimmune disease, pregnancy or lactation excluded patients. This clonotype was seen ten or more times. Its antigen is undetermined. RNA transcripts gave rise to amplified TCR beta CDR3 regions. Initially, a first-round RT-PCR of the TCR CDR3 employed the HTBI primer set. TCRdb used MiXCR to reprocess the multiplex PCR reads, holding one entry per CDR3 protein. The sample has about 560,000 distinct CDR3 sequences, approximately 14% seen once.

This TCR was recovered from a middle-aged woman with Graves' hyperthyroidism. Sequenced sample: blood. This chain connects TRBV10-3 to TRBJ2-1, with TRBD1 identical over 7 bases. The CDR3 region is CAINDRVDNEQFF. In nucleotides, the CDR3 is TGTGCCATCAACGACAGGGTGGACAATGAGCAGTTCTTC.